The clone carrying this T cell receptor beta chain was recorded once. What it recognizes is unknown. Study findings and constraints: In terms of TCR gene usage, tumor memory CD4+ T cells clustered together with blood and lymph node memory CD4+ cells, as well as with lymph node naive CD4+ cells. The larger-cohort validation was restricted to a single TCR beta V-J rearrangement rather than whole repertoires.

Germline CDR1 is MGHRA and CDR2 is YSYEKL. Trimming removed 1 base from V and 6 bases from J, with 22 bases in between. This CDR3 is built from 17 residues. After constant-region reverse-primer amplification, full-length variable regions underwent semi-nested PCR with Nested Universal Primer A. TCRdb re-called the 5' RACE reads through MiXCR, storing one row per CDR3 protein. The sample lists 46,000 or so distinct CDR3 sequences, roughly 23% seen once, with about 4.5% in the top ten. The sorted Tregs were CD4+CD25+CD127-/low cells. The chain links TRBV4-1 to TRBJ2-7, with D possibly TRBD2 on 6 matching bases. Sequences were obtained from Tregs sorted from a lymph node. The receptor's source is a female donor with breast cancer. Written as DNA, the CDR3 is TGCGCCAGCAGCCAAGTCGACATGGGACTCCTGAGGGGCGAGCAGTACTTC. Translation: CASSQVDMGLLRGEQYF.